A selection of T cell receptor beta chains follows, all from one sample in a study of blood T cell repertoires in COVID-19. Produced via immunoSEQ multiplex PCR; TCRdb's table is partial and in-frame only. The sample shows almost 35,000 clones, 85% to 95% of them seen only once. What was sequenced was peripheral blood. All receptors derive from a man aged 55-75 years with active or convalescent COVID-19. Each CDR3 is given with its conserved first and last residue. A D gene is named only where the DNA matches it firmly. The size of a clone is reported for some rows only, either as once, few or many, or as a class for expanded clones.

clone_size	d_call	v_call	j_call	cdr3_nt	cdr3_aa
-	-	TRBV3-1/TRBV3-2	TRBJ2-3	TGTGCCAGCAGCCAACGAGGAGGGGCGCGCAGCACAGATACGCAGTATTTT	CASSQRGGARSTDTQYF
-	-	TRBV11-2	TRBJ2-7	TGTGCCAGCAGCTTAGCGGACAACTCCTACGAGCAGTACTTC	CASSLADNSYEQYF
-	-	TRBV18	TRBJ2-3	TGTGCCAGCTCACCATCCTCCACAGATACGCAGTATTTT	CASSPSSTDTQYF
once	-	TRBV30	TRBJ1-4	TGTGCCTGCACCATCACGGAGGCTAATGAAAAACTGTTTTTT	CACTITEANEKLFF
-	TRBD2	TRBV2	TRBJ2-3	TGTGCCAGCAGTCCAGCGGGGGGTAGGGATACGCAGTATTTT	CASSPAGGRDTQYF
-	-	TRBV2	TRBJ1-1	TGTGCCAGCAGTGGACAGTCAGGGGTCACTGAAGCTTTCTTT	CASSGQSGVTEAFF
few	-	TRBV10-3	TRBJ2-6	TGTGCCATCCCTCGGGACACCCGCTCTGGGGCCAACGTCCTGACTTTC	CAIPRDTRSGANVLTF
-	-	TRBV6-5	TRBJ2-3	TGTGCCAGCAGTTACCGAGGCTCGCAGTATTTT	CASSYRGSQYF
-	TRBD1	TRBV5-6	TRBJ2-7	TGTGCCAGCAGGATGACAGGGGAAAGCTACGAGCAGTACTTC	CASRMTGESYEQYF
-	-	TRBV27	TRBJ2-2	TGTGCCAGCAGTTGGGCCGGGACAATGAGGAGGACCGGGGAGCTGTTTTTT	CASSWAGTMRRTGELFF
-	-	TRBV19	TRBJ1-2	TGTGCCAGTACACAGGAATATGGCTACACCTTC	CASTQEYGYTF
-	-	TRBV4-3	TRBJ2-3	TGCGCCAGCAGTCCCGGGTCCGACACAGATACGCAGTATTTT	CASSPGSDTDTQYF
-	-	TRBV2	TRBJ2-5	TGTGCCAGCAGTGCTAGGAGGGGCAAAGAGACCCAGTACTTC	CASSARRGKETQYF
-	-	TRBV11-2	TRBJ2-3	TGTGCCAGCAGTCCCTGGAGATACACAGATACGCAGTATTTT	CASSPWRYTDTQYF
-	-	TRBV6-5	TRBJ2-1	TGTGCCAGCACAAGGGGCCAGGGGTCAGTAAATGAGCAGTTCTTC	CASTRGQGSVNEQFF
-	-	TRBV28	TRBJ1-1	TGTGCCAGCAGGTCCCCTTTGAACACTGAAGCTTTCTTT	CASRSPLNTEAFF
-	TRBD1	TRBV7-2	TRBJ1-4	TGTGCCAGCAGCTTAGGCAACAGGGGAGGAGAAAAACTGTTTTTT	CASSLGNRGGEKLFF
-	-	TRBV3-1/TRBV3-2	TRBJ1-5	TGTGCCAGCAGCCACTCGTGGGGAGGTGATCAGCCCCAGCATTTT	CASSHSWGGDQPQHF
-	-	TRBV5-1	TRBJ2-3	TGCGCCAGCAGCTTGGCCACCGGGACTCGGGCAGATACGCAGTATTTT	CASSLATGTRADTQYF
-	-	TRBV5-4	TRBJ1-1	TGTGCCAGCAGCTTGTCACAGACCTTGAACACTGAAGCTTTCTTT	CASSLSQTLNTEAFF
once	-	TRBV18	TRBJ1-1	TGTGCCAGCGTAAGGGGTATCGACACTGAAGCTTTCTTT	CASVRGIDTEAFF
-	-	TRBV19	TRBJ1-2	TGTGCCACCAGGGGCCTGAGGGGCTACACCTTC	CATRGLRGYTF
-	-	TRBV19	TRBJ1-5	TGTGCCAGTAGTATTACCCAGACAGGCGTATGGCCCCAGCATTTT	CASSITQTGVWPQHF
-	-	TRBV3-1/TRBV3-2	TRBJ1-2	TGTGCCAGCAGCCAGCAATTGACAGCTTACTATGGCTACACCTTC	CASSQQLTAYYGYTF
-	TRBD2	TRBV18	TRBJ2-3	TGTGCCAGCTCACCACAAAGCGGGAGAAGCGATACGCAGTATTTT	CASSPQSGRSDTQYF
-	-	TRBV9	TRBJ1-3	TGTGCCAGCAGCGTAGAAGCAGGTAGTGGAAACACCATATATTTT	CASSVEAGSGNTIYF
-	-	TRBV7-8	TRBJ1-1	TGTGCCAGCAGCTTAGTAGGGGGGAACACTGAAGCTTTCTTT	CASSLVGGNTEAFF
-	-	TRBV28	TRBJ1-1	TGTGCCAGCAGTCTGATGACAGGCTACTCGGAAGCTTTCTTT	CASSLMTGYSEAFF
-	TRBD1	TRBV19	TRBJ1-5	TGTGCCAGTAGTAACGACAGGGTCAATCAGCCCCAGCATTTT	CASSNDRVNQPQHF
-	TRBD1	TRBV2	TRBJ1-2	TGTGCCAGCCTCTCTGACAGGGATGTGGGCTACACCTTC	CASLSDRDVGYTF
-	-	TRBV3-1/TRBV3-2	TRBJ1-2	TGTGCCAGCAGCATCCGTACGGAGAACTATGGCTACACCTTC	CASSIRTENYGYTF
-	TRBD1	TRBV6-5	TRBJ1-5	TGTGCCAGCAGGCAGGGGGCGTACCAACATCAGCCCCAGCATTTT	CASRQGAYQHQPQHF
-	-	TRBV10-3	TRBJ1-1	TGTGCCATCAGTATCCAGGGAAACACTGAAGCTTTCTTT	CAISIQGNTEAFF
once	-	TRBV30	TRBJ1-4	TGTGCCTGGAGTGTAGGAGGGGCCCGCAGTGAAAAACTGTTTTTT	CAWSVGGARSEKLFF
-	-	TRBV19	TRBJ2-6	TGTGCCAGTAGACAGGCGGGGCGGGGGCGTGGGTTTGGGGCCAACGTCCTGACTTTC	CASRQAGRGRGFGANVLTF
-	TRBD1	TRBV27	TRBJ1-4	TGTGCCAGCAGTTTGACCAGGGGGCGCCCTAATGAAAAACTGTTTTTT	CASSLTRGRPNEKLFF
-	-	TRBV21-1	TRBJ1-2	TGTGCCAGCAGCAAAGGGGCCTCCAGTTATGGCTACACCTTC	CASSKGASSYGYTF
-	TRBD2	TRBV13	TRBJ2-5	TGTGCCAGCAGCCCCGCCCGGTTGGCGGGGGGCCCCCAAGAGACCCAGTACTTC	CASSPARLAGGPQETQYF
-	-	TRBV7-9	TRBJ1-2	TGTGCCAGCAGCTTTCCGGGGGGGCAGAATGGCTACACCTTC	CASSFPGGQNGYTF
-	TRBD2	TRBV6-6	TRBJ2-7	TGTGCCAGCAGTGACGGGGGGGCAGTTGGATACGAGCAGTACTTC	CASSDGGAVGYEQYF
-	-	TRBV9	TRBJ1-3	TGTGCCAGCAGCGTAAAGACAGCCGTCCTCTCTGGAAACACCATATATTTT	CASSVKTAVLSGNTIYF